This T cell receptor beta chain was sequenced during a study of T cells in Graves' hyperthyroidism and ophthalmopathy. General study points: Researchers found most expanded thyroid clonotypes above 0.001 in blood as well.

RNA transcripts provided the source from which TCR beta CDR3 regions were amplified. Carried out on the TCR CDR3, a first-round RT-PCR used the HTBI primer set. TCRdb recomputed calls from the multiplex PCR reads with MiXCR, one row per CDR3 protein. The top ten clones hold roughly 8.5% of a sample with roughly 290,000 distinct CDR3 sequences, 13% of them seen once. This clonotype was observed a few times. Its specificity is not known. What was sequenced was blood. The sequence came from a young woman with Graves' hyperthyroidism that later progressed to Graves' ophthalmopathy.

CDR3 sequence: CASSVGYGRDSGNTIYF. The CDR3 DNA reads TGTGCCAGCAGCGTAGGGTACGGGAGAGACTCTGGAAACACCATATATTTT. This chain uses TRBV9 with TRBJ1-3; no clear D gene. The CDR3 totals 17 residues. Per the germline V gene, CDR1 is SGDLS and CDR2 is YYNGEE. The germline V and J ends were trimmed by 0 bases and 0 bases, with 13 bases remaining between them.